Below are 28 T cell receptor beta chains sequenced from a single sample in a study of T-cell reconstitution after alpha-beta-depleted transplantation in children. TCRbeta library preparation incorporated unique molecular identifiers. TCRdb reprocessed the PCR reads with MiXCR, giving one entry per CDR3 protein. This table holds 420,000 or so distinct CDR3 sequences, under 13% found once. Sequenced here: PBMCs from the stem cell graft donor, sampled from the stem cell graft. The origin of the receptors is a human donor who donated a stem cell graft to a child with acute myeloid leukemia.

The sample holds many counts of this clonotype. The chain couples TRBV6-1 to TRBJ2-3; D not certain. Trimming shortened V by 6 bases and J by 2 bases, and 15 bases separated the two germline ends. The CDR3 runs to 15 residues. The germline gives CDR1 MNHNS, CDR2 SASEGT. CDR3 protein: CASSLTEEITDTQYF. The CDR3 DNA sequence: TGTGCCAGCAGCCTAACCGAGGAAATCACAGATACGCAGTATTTT.

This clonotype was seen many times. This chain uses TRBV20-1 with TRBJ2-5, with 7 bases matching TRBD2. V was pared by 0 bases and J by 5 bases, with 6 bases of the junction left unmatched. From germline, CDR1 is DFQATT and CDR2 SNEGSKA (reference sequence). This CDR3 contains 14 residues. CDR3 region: CSARDRAGVETQYF. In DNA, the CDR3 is TGCAGTGCTAGAGATCGGGCGGGGGTTGAGACCCAGTACTTC.

CDR3 nucleotides: TGTGCCAGCAGTGAAGCGAATACAGGGATAGGGCAGTTCTTC. Its protein is CASSEANTGIGQFF. V usage is TRBV6-1 and J usage is TRBJ2-1; perhaps TRBD1 as D (6 bases). CDR1 and CDR2 (germline): MNHNS, SASEGT. The ends were cut back, 0 bases at V and 12 bases at J, with 15 bases in the middle. This CDR3 has 14 residues.

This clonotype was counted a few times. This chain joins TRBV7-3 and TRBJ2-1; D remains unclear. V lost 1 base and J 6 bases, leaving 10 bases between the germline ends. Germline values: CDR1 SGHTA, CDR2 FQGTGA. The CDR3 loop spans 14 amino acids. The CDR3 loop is CASSLMAFGNEQFF. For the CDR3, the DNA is TGTGCCAGCAGCTTAATGGCCTTCGGCAATGAGCAGTTCTTC.

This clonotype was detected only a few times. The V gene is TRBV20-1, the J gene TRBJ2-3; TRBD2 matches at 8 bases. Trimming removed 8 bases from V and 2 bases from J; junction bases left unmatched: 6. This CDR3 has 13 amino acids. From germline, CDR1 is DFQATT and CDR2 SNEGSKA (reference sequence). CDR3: CSRSGGPTDTQYF. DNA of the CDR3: TGCAGTAGGAGCGGGGGCCCCACAGATACGCAGTATTTT.

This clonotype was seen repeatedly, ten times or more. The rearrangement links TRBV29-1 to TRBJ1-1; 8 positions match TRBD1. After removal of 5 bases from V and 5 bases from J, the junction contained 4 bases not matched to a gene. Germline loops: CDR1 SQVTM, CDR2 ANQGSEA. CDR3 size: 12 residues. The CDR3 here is CSVTGGRTEAFF. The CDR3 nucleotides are TGCAGCGTTACAGGGGGGAGGACTGAAGCTTTCTTT.

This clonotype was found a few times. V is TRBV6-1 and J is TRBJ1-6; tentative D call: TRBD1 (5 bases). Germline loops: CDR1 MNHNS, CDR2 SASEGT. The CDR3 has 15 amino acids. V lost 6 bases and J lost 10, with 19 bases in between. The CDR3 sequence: CASSLGTVKGSPLHF. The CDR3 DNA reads TGTGCCAGCAGCCTCGGGACGGTAAAGGGGTCACCCCTCCACTTT.

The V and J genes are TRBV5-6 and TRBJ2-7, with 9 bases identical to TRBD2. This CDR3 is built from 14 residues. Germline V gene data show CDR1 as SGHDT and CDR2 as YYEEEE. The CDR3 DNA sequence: TGTGCCAGCAGCTTGAGGGGGTCGGCTAGCGGGGCAAACGTC. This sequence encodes CASSLRGSASGANV.

The CDR3 spells CASSEEDRGSTDTQYF. CDR3 nucleotides: TGTGCCAGCAGCGAGGAGGACAGGGGAAGCACAGATACGCAGTATTTT. The chain recombines TRBV9 with TRBJ2-3, with 9 bases that match TRBD1. V lost 3 bases, J lost 0 bases, and 5 bases stayed unmatched. Germline V lookup: CDR1 SGDLS, CDR2 YYNGEE. This CDR3 is 16 amino acids long.

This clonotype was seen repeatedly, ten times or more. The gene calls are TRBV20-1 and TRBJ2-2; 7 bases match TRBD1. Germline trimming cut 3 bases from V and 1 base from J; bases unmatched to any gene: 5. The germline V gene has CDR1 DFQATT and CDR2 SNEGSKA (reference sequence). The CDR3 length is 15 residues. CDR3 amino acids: CSARERQGNTGELFF. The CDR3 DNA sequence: TGCAGTGCTAGGGAGAGACAGGGGAACACCGGGGAGCTGTTTTTT.

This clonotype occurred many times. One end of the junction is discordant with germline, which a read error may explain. The CDR3 region is CASSLGLADNEQFF. Written as DNA, the CDR3 is TGCGCCAGCAGCCTGGGACTAGCGGACAATGAGCAGTTCTTC. The chain is built from TRBV7-8 and TRBJ2-1, with 11 bases aligning to TRBD2. CDR3 size: 14 residues. The germline V gene encodes CDR1 SGHVS and CDR2 FQNEAQ. Full variable domain (rest looked up from reference TRBV7-8 and TRBJ2-1): GAGVSQSPRYKVAKRGQDVALRCDPISGHVSLFWYQQALGQGPEFLTYFQNEAQLDKSGLPSDRFFAERPEGSVSTLKIQRTQQEDSAVYLCASSLGLADNEQFFGPGTRLTVL.

The CDR3 is CATSDATGETGELFF. CDR3 coding DNA: TGTGCCACCAGTGATGCGACAGGGGAAACCGGGGAGCTGTTTTTT. The chain carries TRBV24-1 and TRBJ2-2; 8 bases fit TRBD1. V lost 3 bases and J lost 5; bases outside the gene matches: 4. Germline V gene sequence: CDR1 KGHDR, CDR2 SFDVKD. There are 15 residues in the CDR3.

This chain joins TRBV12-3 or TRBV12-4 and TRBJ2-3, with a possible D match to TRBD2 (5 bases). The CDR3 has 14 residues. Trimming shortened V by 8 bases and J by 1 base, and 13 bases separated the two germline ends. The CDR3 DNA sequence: TGTGCCAGCTCAGAGGGAGTGGGCACAGATACGCAGTATTTT. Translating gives CASSEGVGTDTQYF.

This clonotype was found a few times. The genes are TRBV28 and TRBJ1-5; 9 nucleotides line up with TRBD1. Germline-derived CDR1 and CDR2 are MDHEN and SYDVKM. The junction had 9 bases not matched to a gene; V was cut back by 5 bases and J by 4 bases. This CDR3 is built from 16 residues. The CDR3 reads CASSPPGQGRNQPQHF. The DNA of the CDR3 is TGTGCCAGCAGTCCTCCGGGACAGGGAAGAAATCAGCCCCAGCATTTT.

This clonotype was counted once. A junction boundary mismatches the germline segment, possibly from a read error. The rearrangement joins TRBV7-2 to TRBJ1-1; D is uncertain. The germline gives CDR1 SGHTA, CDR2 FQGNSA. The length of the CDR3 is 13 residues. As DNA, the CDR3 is TGTGCCGGCAGCTTAGCTTACCTGACTGAAGCTTTCTTT. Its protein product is CAGSLAYLTEAFF.

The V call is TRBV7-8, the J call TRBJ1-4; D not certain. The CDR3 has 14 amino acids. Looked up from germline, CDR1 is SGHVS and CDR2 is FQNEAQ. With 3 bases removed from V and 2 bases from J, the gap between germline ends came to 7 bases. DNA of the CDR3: TGTGCCAGCAGCTTTGGCTACACTAATGAAAAACTGTTTTTT. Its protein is CASSFGYTNEKLFF.

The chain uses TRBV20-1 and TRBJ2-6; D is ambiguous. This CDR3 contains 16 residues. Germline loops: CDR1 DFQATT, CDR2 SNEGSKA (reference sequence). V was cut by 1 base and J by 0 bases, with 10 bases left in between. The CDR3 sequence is CSARGGGTSGANVLTF. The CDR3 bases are TGCAGTGCTAGAGGCGGCGGAACCTCTGGGGCCAACGTCCTGACTTTC.

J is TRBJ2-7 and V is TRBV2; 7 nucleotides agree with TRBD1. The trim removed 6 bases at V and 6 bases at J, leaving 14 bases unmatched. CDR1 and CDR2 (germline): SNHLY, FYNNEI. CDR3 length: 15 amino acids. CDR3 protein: CASRALRDSPLEQYF. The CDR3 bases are TGTGCCAGCAGGGCCCTCCGGGACAGCCCCCTCGAGCAGTACTTC.

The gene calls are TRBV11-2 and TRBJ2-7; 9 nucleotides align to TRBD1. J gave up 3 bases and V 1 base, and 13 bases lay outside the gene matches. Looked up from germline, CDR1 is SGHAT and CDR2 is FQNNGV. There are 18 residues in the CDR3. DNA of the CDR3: TGTGCCAGCAGCTTAGGGGGACAGGGTATTTTATCGGACTACGAGCAGTACTTC. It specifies CASSLGGQGILSDYEQYF. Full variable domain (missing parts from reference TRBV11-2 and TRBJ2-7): EAGVAQSPRYKIIEKRQSVAFWCNPISGHATLYWYQQILGQGPKLLIQFQNNGVVDDSQLPKDRFSAERLKGVDSTLKIQPAKLEDSAVYLCASSLGGQGILSDYEQYFGPGTRLTVT.

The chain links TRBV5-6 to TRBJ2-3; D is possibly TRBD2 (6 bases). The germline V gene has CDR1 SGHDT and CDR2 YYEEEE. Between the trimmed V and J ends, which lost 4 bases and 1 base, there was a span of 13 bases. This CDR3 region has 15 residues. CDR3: CASSHGRRGTDTQYF. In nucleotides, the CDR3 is TGTGCCAGCAGCCACGGACGGAGGGGCACAGATACGCAGTATTTT.

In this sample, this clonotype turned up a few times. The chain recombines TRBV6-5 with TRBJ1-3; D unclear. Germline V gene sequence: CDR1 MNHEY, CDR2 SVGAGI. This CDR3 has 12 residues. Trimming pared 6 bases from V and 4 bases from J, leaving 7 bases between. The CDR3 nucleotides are TGTGCCAGCAGCCCAGCAGGAAACACCATATATTTT. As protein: CASSPAGNTIYF.

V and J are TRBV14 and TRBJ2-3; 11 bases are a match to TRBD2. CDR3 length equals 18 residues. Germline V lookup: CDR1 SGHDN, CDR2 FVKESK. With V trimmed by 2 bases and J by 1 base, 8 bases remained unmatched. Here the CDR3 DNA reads TGTGCCAGCAGCCAAAGGAGGATAGCGGGAGGGCGCACAGATACGCAGTATTTT. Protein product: CASSQRRIAGGRTDTQYF.

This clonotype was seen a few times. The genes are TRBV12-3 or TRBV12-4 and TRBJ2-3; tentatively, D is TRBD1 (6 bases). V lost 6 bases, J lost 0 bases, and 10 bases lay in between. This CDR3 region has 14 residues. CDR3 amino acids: CASREQGSTDTQYF. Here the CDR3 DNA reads TGTGCCAGCAGGGAACAGGGAAGCACAGATACGCAGTATTTT.

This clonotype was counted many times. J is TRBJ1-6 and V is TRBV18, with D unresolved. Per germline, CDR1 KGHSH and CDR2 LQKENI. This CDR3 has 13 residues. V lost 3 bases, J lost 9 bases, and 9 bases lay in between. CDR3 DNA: TGTGCCAGCTCACCTCCTGGTGGTTCACCCCTCCACTTT. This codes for CASSPPGGSPLHF.

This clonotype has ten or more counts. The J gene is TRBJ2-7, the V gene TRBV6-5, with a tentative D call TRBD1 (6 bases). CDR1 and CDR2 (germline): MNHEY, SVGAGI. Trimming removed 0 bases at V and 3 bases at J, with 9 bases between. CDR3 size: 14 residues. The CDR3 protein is CASSYSRDNYEQYF. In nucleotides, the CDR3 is TGTGCCAGCAGTTACTCCCGGGACAACTACGAGCAGTACTTC.

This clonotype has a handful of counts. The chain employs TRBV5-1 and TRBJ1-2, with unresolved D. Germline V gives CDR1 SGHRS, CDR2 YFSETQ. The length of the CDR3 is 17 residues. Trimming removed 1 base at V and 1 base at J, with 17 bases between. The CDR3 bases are TGCGCCAGCAGCTTGTATCCCTCGGGCTCGGGTAACTATGGCTACACCTTC. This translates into CASSLYPSGSGNYGYTF.

Here the CDR3 DNA reads TGCAGTGCCCTGGCCGGGACAGTCACAGATACGCAGTATTTT. This gives the protein CSALAGTVTDTQYF. This rearrangement joins TRBV20-1 to TRBJ2-3; TRBD1 matches 7 bases. Germline CDR1 reads DFQATT; CDR2 reads SNEGSKA (reference sequence). The CDR3 is 14 residues long. Trimming took 6 bases from V and 2 from J; bases not matched to a gene: 8.

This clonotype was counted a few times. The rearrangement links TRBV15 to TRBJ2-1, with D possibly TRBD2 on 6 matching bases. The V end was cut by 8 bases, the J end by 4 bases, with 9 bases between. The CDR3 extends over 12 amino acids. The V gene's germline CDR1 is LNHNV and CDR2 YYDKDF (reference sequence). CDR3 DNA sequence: TGTGCCACCGCAGGGACTTACAATGAGCAGTTCTTC. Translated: CATAGTYNEQFF.